This T cell receptor beta chain appears in the sequencing data of a study of cytotoxic CD8 clonotypes in ibrutinib-treated CLL (dated by TCRdb to about 2021). About the study as a whole: In this cohort, some 14 patients were treatment-naive and fewer than 13 were relapsed/refractory, while some 18 had unmutated IGHV. Partial responses were observed in about 24 patients and complete responses in 2; after a median follow-up of around 68 months, remission was maintained in 14 patients and progression was observed in around twelve. The response samples were drawn at a median of roughly eleven months into treatment, with a range of roughly 6 to 36 months. Samples averaged approximately 260,000 productive templates and around 91,000 productive rearrangements. Of the roughly 90 participants in the trial, approximately 25 had longitudinal samples available. Cryopreserved peripheral blood mononuclear cells were obtained prior to treatment, at the time of response, and at either disease progression or sustained remission. Patients were still on ibrutinib when every remission and progressive disease sample was collected.

The CDR3 holds 12 amino acids from the cysteine to the phenylalanine. CDR3 DNA is the only sequence kept; it has 36 bases, read in frame from the first base. From a lookup of the germline V gene (reference sequence), CDR1 and CDR2 are LNHDA and SQIVND. Trimming at the junction amounts to 5 bases on V and 1 base on J, and the germline ends lie 5 bases apart. Taken with the paper, the label for time point translates to: progressive disease on ibrutinib. Roughly 2.2 micrograms of genomic DNA were extracted from cryopreserved PBMCs for TCR beta library preparation. Longitudinal blood samples from CLL patients receiving ibrutinib monotherapy were subjected to high-throughput TCR beta sequencing. The patients took part in an open-label, single-center phase 2 trial of ibrutinib monotherapy. A MiSeq instrument was used for deep resolution sequencing, which targeted depths ranging from 1 in 1 million up to 1 in 200,000 T cells, with coverage averaging 10x for each clonotype. The immunoSEQ hsTCRB Kit was used to generate the TCR beta libraries. Per the authors' processing: ImmunoSEQ Data Assistant and ImmunoSEQ Analyzer were used for data analysis, and V, D and J genes were assigned according to IMGT definitions. Clonality, which ranges from 0 to 1, was calculated by subtracting the normalized Shannon entropy of productive rearrangement frequencies from one. Only overrepresented clonotypes making up at least 0.05% of each patient's repertoire were included in the public clonotype analysis. Thirteen repertoires from age-matched healthy donors, obtained from immuneACCESS, served as clonality controls. TCRdb carries this immuneACCESS record with in-frame sequences only. Its versions omit some clonotypes, under half of them owing to an unresolved V gene in the studies checked, with the rest unexplained. V and J calls and clone size come straight from that table; D and trimming were deduced from the DNA. This sample has 250,000 to 350,000 clones in its table, and 60% to 80% of those were observed once. In total, the top ten clones hold about 5.8% of the sample.

To note about this clone: There is no known antigen for this receptor. Qualities for individual bases were not recorded, and no much larger clone is one base off.

The full study reports these points: Clonality increased at ibrutinib response, stayed stable in sustained remission, and fell back toward baseline at progression. Sustained-remission and progressing patients did not have matched sampling times, and lymph node repertoires were not examined. Public clonotypes were found to be uncommon and were observed to contract or remain stable during treatment; the increase in clonality was shown to reflect expansion of private clonotypes at ibrutinib response. Baseline clonality was found to be higher than that of age-matched healthy donors and was strongly correlated with circulating CD8+ T-cell counts.

Sequenced material: PBMCs, taken at disease progression, from a patient treated with ibrutinib. This clonotype was sampled from a human donor with chronic lymphocytic leukemia. The chain is made from TRBV19 and TRBJ1-1, with the D gene uncertain. The sequenced DNA: TGTGCCAGTAGTTACCCGAACACTGAAGCTTTCTTT. Translated, this is CASSYPNTEAFF.